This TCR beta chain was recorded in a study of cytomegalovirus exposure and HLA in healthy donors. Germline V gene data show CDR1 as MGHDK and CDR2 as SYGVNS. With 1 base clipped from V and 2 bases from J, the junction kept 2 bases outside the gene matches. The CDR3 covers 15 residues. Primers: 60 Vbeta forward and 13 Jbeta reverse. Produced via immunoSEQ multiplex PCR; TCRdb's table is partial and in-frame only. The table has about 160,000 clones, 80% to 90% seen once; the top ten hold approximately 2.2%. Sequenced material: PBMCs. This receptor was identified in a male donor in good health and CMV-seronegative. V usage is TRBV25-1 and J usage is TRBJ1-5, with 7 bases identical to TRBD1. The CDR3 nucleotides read TGTGCCAGCAGTGAATTGGGGACAGGCAATCAGCCCCAGCATTTT. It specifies CASSELGTGNQPQHF.